The 18 T cell receptor beta chains in this list originate from one sample, sequenced in a study of blood T cell repertoires in COVID-19. Using immunoSEQ multiplex PCR, the repertoire was profiled, and TCRdb retains in-frame clones only, with some absent. The table shows 90,000 to 150,000 clones, with 79% occurring only once. What was sequenced was peripheral blood. These TCRs come from a woman of 80 years or more with acute or convalescent COVID-19.

The chain is built from TRBV2 and TRBJ2-3; 11 bases match TRBD2. This CDR3 is built from 13 residues. With 9 bases clipped from V and 3 bases from J, the junction kept 2 bases outside the gene matches. Germline values: CDR1 SNHLY, CDR2 FYNNEI. The DNA for the CDR3 is TGTGCCAGTAGCGGGGGGGCGACAGATACGCAGTATTTT. Translation: CASSGGATDTQYF.

The rearrangement links TRBV18 to TRBJ2-1; 10 bases fit TRBD2. The CDR3 spans 17 residues. Germline CDR1 and CDR2: KGHSH and LQKENI. Trimming cost V 4 bases and J 5 bases; bases outside gene matches: 11. CDR3 residues: CASSRRGPGLADNEQFF. The CDR3 nucleotides read TGTGCCAGCTCACGACGAGGTCCAGGACTAGCGGACAATGAGCAGTTCTTC.

The V gene is TRBV19, the J gene TRBJ1-4; possible D gene TRBD1, 5 bases. Per germline, CDR1 LNHDA and CDR2 SQIVND (reference sequence). The germline V and J ends were trimmed by 4 bases and 8 bases, with 17 bases remaining between them. This CDR3 comprises 15 residues. The CDR3 loop is CASSRTRAGGEKLFF. The DNA of the CDR3 is TGTGCCAGTAGTAGGACACGCGCTGGAGGGGAAAAACTGTTTTTT.

The chain has TRBV19 and TRBJ1-5, with 8 positions matching TRBD1. The CDR3 spans 15 residues. V gave up 5 bases and J gave up 2 bases; unmatched junction bases: 5. Germline V gene sequence: CDR1 LNHDA, CDR2 SQIVND (reference sequence). CDR3 sequence: CASSVGQGGNQPQHF. The CDR3 nucleotides read TGTGCCAGTAGTGTAGGACAGGGCGGCAATCAGCCCCAGCATTTT.

The chain joins TRBV19 to TRBJ2-5, with D possibly being TRBD1 (7 bases). The CDR3 runs 14 residues. The V end lost 6 bases, the J end lost 4 bases, and 15 bases lay between the germline ends. CDR1 and CDR2 from the germline V gene are LNHDA and SQIVND (reference sequence). CDR3 nucleotide sequence: TGTGCCAGTAGGACCCGACAGGGAGGAGAGACCCAGTACTTC. Amino acid sequence: CASRTRQGGETQYF. The full variable domain, rest sourced from reference TRBV19 and TRBJ2-5, is DGGITQSPKYLFRKEGQNVTLSCEQNLNHDAMYWYRQDPGQGLRLIYYSQIVNDFQKGDIAEGYSVSREKKESFPLTVTSAQKNPTAFYLCASRTRQGGETQYFGPGTRLLVL.

This chain joins TRBV4-1 and TRBJ1-2; TRBD1 matches 7 bases. The CDR3 covers 15 residues. The germline V gene encodes CDR1 MGHRA and CDR2 YSYEKL. Trimming at V came to 0 bases and at J to 8 bases, leaving 9 bases not matched to a gene. The CDR3 nucleotides are TGCGCCAGCAGCCAAGACTATACAGGGGCGAGGGGCTACACCTTC. Amino acid sequence: CASSQDYTGARGYTF.

The J gene is TRBJ2-1, the V gene TRBV24-1, with D hard to call. Per the germline V gene, CDR1 is KGHDR and CDR2 is SFDVKD. V was cut by 5 bases and J by 8 bases, with 18 bases left in between. The CDR3 has 15 amino acids. The CDR3 DNA is TGTGCCACCAGTGTCAGTAGCTTGGGTTCCCATGAGCAGTTCTTC. Amino acids: CATSVSSLGSHEQFF.

The chain couples TRBV3-1 (or the pseudogene TRBV3-2) to TRBJ2-7, with TRBD2 matching over 7 bases. The V gene end was trimmed by 0 bases and the J gene end by 6 bases; junction bases not matched to a gene: 8. This CDR3 has 15 residues. In germline, CDR1 is LGHDT, CDR2 YNNKEL (reference sequence). This CDR3 is CASSQDLAAVGEQYF. Written as DNA, the CDR3 is TGTGCCAGCAGCCAAGATCTAGCGGCGGTCGGCGAGCAGTACTTC.

The CDR3 protein is CASSPNPGTGPGNTIYF. The CDR3 DNA follows: TGTGCCAGCAGTCCCAACCCCGGGACAGGGCCTGGAAACACCATATATTTT. This chain joins TRBV27 and TRBJ1-3; 9 nucleotides agree with TRBD1. The CDR3 extends over 17 amino acids. Germline V CDR1 and CDR2: MNHEY, SMNVEV (reference sequence). V dropped 5 bases and J dropped 2; count of bases not matched to a gene: 10.

The genes are TRBV10-3 and TRBJ2-1, with D unresolved. The CDR3 consists of 16 residues. Germline CDR1 and CDR2: ENHRY and SYGVKD. V lost 0 bases and J lost 1, with 10 bases in between. The CDR3 nucleotides read TGTGCCATCAGTGAGTCCCGGGTTCGATCCTACAATGAGCAGTTCTTC. As protein: CAISESRVRSYNEQFF.

The V call is TRBV25-1, the J call TRBJ1-2, with D uncertain. The V gene's germline CDR1 is MGHDK and CDR2 SYGVNS. The V end was cut by 0 bases, the J end by 6 bases, with 5 bases between. The CDR3 covers 12 residues. As DNA, the CDR3 is TGTGCCAGCAGTGAATACGAGAATGGCTACACCTTC. It codes for CASSEYENGYTF.

The J gene is TRBJ2-7, the V gene TRBV27, with 9 bases lining up with TRBD1. There are 13 residues in the CDR3. Germline CDR1 MNHEY, CDR2 SMNVEV (reference sequence). J lost 0 bases, V lost 10 bases, and 4 bases had no gene match. The DNA for the CDR3 is TGTGCCATCAGGGACAGGGTCTCCTACGAGCAGTACTTC. This codes for CAIRDRVSYEQYF.

This clone appeared a few times. CDR3 sequence (DNA): TGTGCCAGCAACTCCGGGCGGGGTGAAAAACTGTTTTTT. Translating it yields CASNSGRGEKLFF. The genes are TRBV10-3 and TRBJ1-4; D remains ambiguous. This CDR3 region has 13 residues. V was trimmed by 10 bases and J by 7 bases, leaving 16 bases between them. Looked up from germline, CDR1 is ENHRY and CDR2 is SYGVKD.

The rearrangement uses TRBV6-5 and TRBJ1-5; 9 positions agree with TRBD1. With V trimmed by 2 bases and J by 6 bases, 5 bases remained unmatched. CDR1 and CDR2 from the germline V gene are MNHEY and SVGAGI. CDR3 size: 15 residues. CDR3 sequence reads: CASSYPTGGGQPQHF. The CDR3 DNA reads TGTGCCAGCAGTTACCCCACAGGGGGCGGTCAGCCCCAGCATTTT.

J is TRBJ2-7 and V is TRBV12-3 or TRBV12-4; D ambiguous. The V and J ends lost 0 bases and 6 bases respectively, with 9 bases between them. The CDR3 runs 13 residues. The CDR3 DNA reads TGTGCCAGCAGTTTAGCGCTGGGCTCCGAGCAGTACTTC. This sequence encodes CASSLALGSEQYF.

The chain uses TRBV7-2 and TRBJ2-5; D perhaps matches TRBD2 (5 bases). Between the trimmed V and J ends, which lost 5 bases and 5 bases, there was a span of 21 bases. From germline, CDR1 is SGHTA and CDR2 FQGNSA. The CDR3 runs 16 residues. DNA of the CDR3: TGTGCCAGCAGCCTAGGAGGTGGTGTCGAGTGGGAGACCCAGTACTTC. It codes for CASSLGGGVEWETQYF.

The chain has TRBV6-5 and TRBJ1-5; no firm D call. V lost 5 bases to trimming and J lost 3 bases, with 8 bases between them. The CDR3 has 13 residues. CDR1 is MNHEY, CDR2 SVGAGI, per germline. CDR3 nucleotide sequence: TGTGCCAGCAGTACCCGGTCCAATCAGCCCCAGCATTTT. It specifies CASSTRSNQPQHF.

The CDR3 reads CASRDRTNYGYTF. Here the CDR3 DNA reads TGTGCCAGCAGGGACAGAACTAACTATGGCTACACCTTC. The chain has TRBV6-5 and TRBJ1-2; a possible D gene is TRBD1 (6 bases). CDR3 size: 13 residues. Germline CDR1 reads MNHEY; CDR2 reads SVGAGI. Trimming removed 6 bases from V and 0 bases from J, with 8 bases in between.